A selection of T cell receptor beta chains follows, all from one sample in a study of blood T cell repertoires in COVID-19. The repertoire was sequenced with immunoSEQ multiplex PCR; TCRdb's copy has only in-frame clones and lacks some. The table shows 100,000 to 150,000 clones, with more than 70% occurring only once. Sequencing input: peripheral blood. The receptors stem from a man aged 45-60 years with acute or convalescent COVID-19. Each CDR3 is given with its conserved first and last residue. The D gene is left open where the match is weak. Clone size appears in some rows only: once, few, many, or a class for an expanded clone.

size,V,J,D,DNA,CDR3
-,TRBV11-2,TRBJ2-1,TRBD2,TGTGCCAGCAGTCGACTGACTAGCGGGCACTACAATGAGCAGTTCTTC,CASSRLTSGHYNEQFF
-,TRBV19,TRBJ1-4,-,TGTGCCAGTACCACAGCGGTGTCTAATGAAAAACTGTTTTTT,CASTTAVSNEKLFF
-,TRBV28,TRBJ2-1,-,TGTGCCAGCCTCCAAGGGGGCGGGGGGCTCTTTGCGGAGCAGTTCTTC,CASLQGGGGLFAEQFF
-,TRBV5-4,TRBJ1-5,-,TGTGCCAGCAGCACGGACAGCGCTGTTCAGCCCCAGCATTTT,CASSTDSAVQPQHF
-,TRBV6-1,TRBJ1-3,-,TGTGCCAGCAGTGATATAGGTGTGCTGGGCAGAAAAGGAAACACCATATATTTT,CASSDIGVLGRKGNTIYF
-,TRBV5-5,TRBJ2-1,TRBD2,TGTGCCAGCAGCTTGGGACTAGCGGGAGAAAAGGGCAATGAGCAGTTCTTC,CASSLGLAGEKGNEQFF
-,TRBV7-3,TRBJ1-6,-,TGTGCCAGCGGCACAGGTGATTCACCCCTCCACTTT,CASGTGDSPLHF
few,TRBV28,TRBJ2-1,-,TGTGCCAGCAGTTTCGCGGCATCCTACAATGAGCAGTTCTTC,CASSFAASYNEQFF
-,TRBV5-6,TRBJ1-2,TRBD1,TGTGCCAGCAGCTTAGGACAGGGAATCTATGGCTACACCTTC,CASSLGQGIYGYTF
few,TRBV19,TRBJ1-2,-,TGTGCCAGTAGTATAGACCCCAAATACTATGGCTACACCTTC,CASSIDPKYYGYTF
-,TRBV20-1,TRBJ1-1,-,TGCAGTGCTAGAGGGGAGGGAGAAGCTTTCTTT,CSARGEGEAFF